A single sample gave rise to the 6 T cell receptor beta chains below, sequenced in a study of shared clonotypes between healthy human individuals. Sequencing was performed with immunoSEQ multiplex PCR; in TCRdb, only in-frame clones are kept and a portion is missing. This table has about 1 million clones, around four fifths appearing once. The specimen was memory CD4+ T cells sorted from blood. Noted subset: CD45RA-negative fraction. The receptors stem from a man in his late teens or twenties in good health.

This clone has a handful of counts. The chain uses TRBV11-2 and TRBJ1-1, with 10 bases identical to TRBD1. The CDR3 extends over 15 amino acids. V trimming: 2 bases; J trimming: 3 bases; junction bases outside the gene matches: 3. Germline V gene sequence: CDR1 SGHAT, CDR2 FQNNGV. The CDR3 reads CASSLRDRGYTEAFF. The CDR3 DNA reads as TGTGCCAGCAGCTTAAGGGACAGGGGTTACACTGAAGCTTTCTTT.

V gene TRBV6-1 combines with J gene TRBJ2-3, with D possibly TRBD1 on 5 matching bases. The length of the CDR3 is 16 residues. Germline assignment: CDR1 MNHNS and CDR2 SASEGT. Trimming left V 4 bases short and J 0 bases short, with 14 bases between. For the CDR3, the DNA is TGTGCCAGCAGTGGTAAGGGGATTTCTAGCACAGATACGCAGTATTTT. Amino acid sequence: CASSGKGISSTDTQYF.

This clone was recorded only once. This chain links TRBV5-1 with TRBJ2-5; no clear D gene. This CDR3 region has 13 residues. The V and J ends lost 0 bases and 6 bases respectively, with 9 bases between them. Germline values: CDR1 SGHRS, CDR2 YFSETQ. The CDR3 is CASSLEAEKTQYF. The CDR3 DNA follows: TGCGCCAGCAGCTTGGAGGCAGAAAAGACCCAGTACTTC.

The chain combines TRBV5-4 with TRBJ2-3; TRBD2 aligns across 13 bases. CDR1 SGHNT and CDR2 YYREEE come from the germline V gene (reference sequence). The CDR3 loop spans 17 amino acids. Trimming took 3 bases from V and 3 from J; bases not matched to a gene: 7. Here the CDR3 DNA reads TGTGCCAGCAGCTCAGGGACTAGCGGGGTTAATACAGATACGCAGTATTTT. Translating gives CASSSGTSGVNTDTQYF. Supplemented by reference TRBV5-4 and TRBJ2-3, the full variable domain reads ETGVTQSPTHLIKTRGQQVTLRCSSQSGHNTVSWYQQALGQGPQFIFQYYREEENGRGNFPPRFSGLQFPNYSSELNVNALELDDSALYLCASSSGTSGVNTDTQYFGPGTRLTVL.

This clone was seen a few times. V and J are TRBV5-6 and TRBJ2-7, with D unresolved. The CDR3 is 15 residues long. Germline lookup yields CDR1 SGHDT and CDR2 YYEEEE. V lost 3 bases, J lost 0 bases, and 13 bases lay in between. CDR3 nucleotides: TGTGCCAGCAGCTCCTCGCCCCTAAGCTCCTACGAGCAGTACTTC. Translation gives CASSSSPLSSYEQYF.

The chain employs TRBV28 and TRBJ1-4; 7 nucleotides line up with TRBD1. Germline V gene data show CDR1 as MDHEN and CDR2 as SYDVKM. Unmatched junction bases numbered 6, after V lost 6 bases and J lost 11 bases. CDR3 length equals 12 residues. The CDR3 coding sequence is TGTGCCAGCAGACTCGGGACAGTGAAACTGTTTTTT. This sequence encodes CASRLGTVKLFF.